This TCR beta chain was documented in a study of blood T cell repertoires in COVID-19 (dated by TCRdb to 2019 to 2021). With respect to the entire study: Samples from collaborators originated in the United States, Italy and Spain and spanned both the acute and convalescent phases of COVID-19. Subjects who had been exposed to COVID-19, were actively infected with it, or had recovered from it provided the deeply sampled blood TCRbeta repertoires that made up the dataset. Where available, HLA class I and class II types were obtained from metadata supplied by the sample provider rather than from assay-based typing. Samples came from the ongoing ImmuneRACE study (first 160 participants) plus 1,254 subjects from 6 global collaborators. The repertoires were released in a freely available public database meant as a resource for research on the immune response to SARS-CoV-2. Nearly every sample came with metadata listing a de-identified subject ID, COVID-19 status, age in years and sex. The prospective study material was composed of cDNA or gDNA derived from T cells, B-cell-depleted T cells, or PBMCs. Summary of the overall study and its limitations: Clinical and demographic metadata were provided uncurated, with the amount varying by source and participant.

The germline V gene (reference sequence) sets CDR1 to LNHDA and CDR2 to SQIVND. Counted from cysteine to phenylalanine, this CDR3 has 14 amino acids. Only the CDR3 DNA is retained, 42 bases long and in frame from the first base. V is pruned by 6 bases and J by 0 bases, leaving 2 bases of the junction without a gene match. The immunoSEQ Assay, a bias-controlled multiplex PCR, was used to amplify TCRbeta CDR3 regions from genomic DNA. As for the original processing: Nucleated cell counts per sample were estimated from amplification of reference gene primers within the assay. Sequence reads were collapsed and filtered to measure the absolute abundance of every unique TCRbeta CDR3 rearrangement. Productive Simpson clonality was computed per sample as the square root of Simpson's diversity index over productive rearrangements. In its TCRdb copy, this immuneACCESS table keeps in-frame sequences only and misses some clones. Where compared with another copy, unresolved V genes explain less than half of these, and the others have no known cause. Clone size and the V and J calls come from that table; the DNA yielded D and trimming. Across this sample there are 200,000 to 300,000 clones, with about 90% seen only once. Of the sample, around 7.8% is held by the ten largest clones.

In the case of this clone: Its antigen is still unknown. Base-call qualities are not available, and no considerably larger clone is one nucleotide away.

Samples from volunteer blood donors who had recovered from COVID-19 were contributed by a second Seattle source. The collaborating institutions used their own protocols to collect whole blood in K2EDTA tubes. For TCRbeta analysis, collaborators shipped samples in one of three forms: frozen whole blood, isolated PBMCs, or DNA extracted from either of those sample types. This clonotype was sampled from a man between 60 and 75 years old who had recovered from COVID-19. The rearrangement combines TRBV19 with TRBJ1-5; TRBD1 agrees with 7 junctional bases. The sequencing sample was made of peripheral blood. The DNA sequence is given as TGTGCCAGTAGCGACAGGGATAGCAATCAGCCCCAGCATTTT. Its translation is CASSDRDSNQPQHF.